This T cell receptor (beta chain) comes out of a study of human T cells and chemical hapten exposure. Germline V gene sequence: CDR1 SGHAT, CDR2 FQDESV (reference sequence). The V and J ends lost 5 bases and 2 bases, in that order; junction bases with no gene match: 7. This CDR3 comprises 17 residues. Time point specified: pre-sensitization, week 0. As to treatment: therapeutic diphenylcyclopropenone sensitization with weekly scalp DPC. TCRdb recomputed calls from the RACE reads with MiXCR, one row per CDR3 protein. This sample has around 300,000 distinct CDR3 sequences, with approximately 8% found just once. This clonotype was counted at least ten times.

This chain uses TRBV11-1 with TRBJ2-1; 12 nucleotides match TRBD2. The clonotype was recovered from a man between 18 and 29 years old with alopecia areata. Some clones in this sample may be carry-over from other donors' samples. Sequenced material: whole blood, taken in connection with sensitization to the hapten diphenylcyclopropenone (DPC). The CDR3 DNA is TGTGCCAGCAGCCCCCTAGCGGGGGGGCTCCCCTACAATGAGCAGTTCTTC. Its translation: CASSPLAGGLPYNEQFF.